This entry lists 32 T cell receptor beta chains sequenced from one sample in a study of T cell responses to AZD1222 COVID-19 vaccine. This table comes from immunoSEQ multiplex PCR, and its TCRdb copy is limited to in-frame clones, with some not included. The profile covers about 89,000 clones, with 91% appearing a single time and 5.2% taken by the ten largest. The sample was peripheral blood, taken on day 0 of MenACWY control vaccination. Source of these receptors: an adult in good health.

The V call is TRBV7-9, the J call TRBJ1-4, with D possibly matching TRBD1 (5 bases). The V end lost 2 bases, the J end lost 2 bases, and 18 bases lay between the germline ends. CDR3 length equals 18 residues. CDR1 is SEHNR, CDR2 FQNEAQ, per germline (reference sequence). The CDR3 protein is CASSLRGSSHQTNEKLFF. The CDR3 region has the DNA TGTGCCAGCAGCTTAAGGGGCAGCAGTCATCAGACTAATGAAAAACTGTTTTTT.

J is TRBJ2-3 and V is TRBV14; D is unclear. The germline V and J ends were trimmed by 5 bases and 3 bases, with 12 bases remaining between them. Germline V CDR1 and CDR2: SGHDN, FVKESK. This CDR3 contains 14 residues. As DNA, the CDR3 is TGTGCCAGCAGCGGCTCCCTCCGAACAGATACGCAGTATTTT. As protein: CASSGSLRTDTQYF.

This chain links TRBV28 with TRBJ1-5, with a weak D call TRBD1 (5 bases). In germline, CDR1 is MDHEN, CDR2 SYDVKM. The CDR3 has 14 amino acids. V lost 2 bases, J lost 6 bases, and 11 bases lay in between. The CDR3 sequence is CASSLGRGLQPQHF. For the CDR3, the DNA is TGTGCCAGCAGTTTAGGAAGGGGCCTTCAGCCCCAGCATTTT.

This sequence joins TRBV18 and TRBJ2-7, with 9 bases that match TRBD1. After removal of 3 bases from V and 1 base from J, the junction contained 7 bases not matched to a gene. Germline-derived CDR1 and CDR2 are KGHSH and LQKENI. The length of the CDR3 is 16 residues. As DNA, the CDR3 is TGTGCCAGCTCACCGGCAACGACAGGGGGATCCTACGAGCAGTACTTC. Protein: CASSPATTGGSYEQYF.

This clone was detected once. V usage is TRBV4-1 and J usage is TRBJ1-6; 10 bases match TRBD1. This CDR3 has 15 amino acids. The germline gives CDR1 MGHRA, CDR2 YSYEKL. V was clipped by 3 bases and J by 10 bases; unmatched bases: 6. For the CDR3, the DNA is TGCGCCAGCAGCCACGGACAGGGGGAGATCTCACCCCTCCACTTT. It specifies CASSHGQGEISPLHF.

The rearrangement joins TRBV11-2 to TRBJ2-3; 14 nucleotides agree with TRBD2. With V trimmed by 5 bases and J by 4 bases, 14 bases remained unmatched. There are 19 residues in the CDR3. In germline, CDR1 is SGHAT, CDR2 FQNNGV. The CDR3 protein is CASSLGLAGALLMPDTQYF. The CDR3 coding sequence is TGTGCCAGCAGCCTGGGACTAGCGGGAGCTCTCTTGATGCCAGATACGCAGTATTTT.

V and J are TRBV3-1 (or the pseudogene TRBV3-2) and TRBJ2-3; 8 nucleotides match TRBD1. Germline V gene sequence: CDR1 LGHDT, CDR2 YNNKEL (reference sequence). V was clipped by 1 base and J by 8 bases; unmatched bases: 8. CDR3 length: 15 residues. The CDR3: CASSQGAGGSPTQYF. The CDR3 nucleotides read TGTGCCAGCAGCCAAGGGGCAGGGGGCTCTCCTACGCAGTATTTT.

This clone showed up just once. The rearrangement links TRBV7-2 to TRBJ2-1; D is uncertain. Trimming took off 4 bases at V and 10 bases at J, with 8 bases between the two ends. The CDR3 runs 11 residues. Germline CDR1 reads SGHTA; CDR2 reads FQGNSA. This CDR3 is CASSSTPEQFF. CDR3 DNA sequence: TGTGCCAGCAGCTCGACTCCCGAGCAGTTCTTC.

The CDR3 sequence: CASKGGLSTDTQYF. Written as DNA, the CDR3 is TGTGCCAGCAAGGGCGGCCTAAGCACAGATACGCAGTATTTT. This chain connects TRBV28 to TRBJ2-3; D uncertain. V was shortened by 7 bases and J by 0 bases, with 11 bases between the two germline ends. This CDR3 comprises 14 residues. The germline V gene has CDR1 MDHEN and CDR2 SYDVKM.

The V call is TRBV7-8, the J call TRBJ1-6, with D tentatively TRBD1 (6 bases). The CDR3 runs to 15 residues. V dropped 1 base and J dropped 9 bases, with 13 bases sitting between them. Per germline, CDR1 SGHVS and CDR2 FQNEAQ. This chain's CDR3 is CASSLDSGGGSPLHF. CDR3 DNA: TGTGCCAGCAGCTTAGACTCCGGGGGCGGTTCACCCCTCCACTTT.

As DNA, the CDR3 is TGTGCCAGCTCCGGGGGGGGCCAAGAGACCCAGTACTTC. Translation gives CASSGGGQETQYF. The genes are TRBV18 and TRBJ2-5; 8 bases align to TRBD2. CDR3 length: 13 amino acids. After removal of 6 bases from V and 1 base from J, the junction contained 1 base not matched to a gene. Germline CDR1 and CDR2: KGHSH and LQKENI. Together with reference TRBV18 and TRBJ2-5, the CDR3 gives the full variable domain: NAGVMQNPRHLVRRRGQEARLRCSPMKGHSHVYWYRQLPEEGLKFMVYLQKENIIDESGMPKERFSAEFPKEGPSILRIQQVVRGDSAAYFCASSGGGQETQYFGPGTRLLVL.

The rearrangement uses TRBV7-9 and TRBJ1-1, with TRBD1 identical over 7 bases. V dropped 5 bases and J dropped 0; count of bases not matched to a gene: 6. Germline lookup yields CDR1 SEHNR and CDR2 FQNEAQ (reference sequence). The length of the CDR3 is 15 residues. The CDR3 DNA reads as TGTGCCAGCAGCCCGAGACAGGGTATGAACACTGAAGCTTTCTTT. This gives the protein CASSPRQGMNTEAFF.

The rearrangement links TRBV24-1 to TRBJ1-5; possibly TRBD1 for D (6 bases). CDR1 is KGHDR, CDR2 SFDVKD, per germline. Trimming took off 9 bases at V and 1 base at J, with 12 bases between the two ends. The CDR3 has 14 residues. The CDR3 DNA reads as TGTGCCACCCAAGGGGGGAGAAGCAATCAGCCCCAGCATTTT. Residues: CATQGGRSNQPQHF.

The V gene is TRBV6-5, the J gene TRBJ1-6; D ambiguous. The CDR3 runs to 13 residues. CDR1 and CDR2 from the germline V gene are MNHEY and SVGAGI. Trimming pared 4 bases from V and 9 bases from J, leaving 10 bases between. CDR3 residues: CASSSRPPSPLHF. The CDR3 DNA is TGTGCCAGCAGTTCACGGCCCCCTTCACCCCTCCACTTT.

The V gene is TRBV28, the J gene TRBJ1-6, with 8 bases fitting TRBD1. CDR3 size: 13 residues. CDR1 and CDR2 from the germline V gene are MDHEN and SYDVKM. V lost 2 bases to trimming and J lost 14 bases; unmatched junction nucleotides: 5. For the CDR3, the DNA is TGTGCCAGCAGTTTACAGGGGGCGGTGACCCTCCACTTT. Residues: CASSLQGAVTLHF.

The chain recombines TRBV14 with TRBJ1-1, with 11 bases lining up with TRBD1. With V trimmed by 4 bases and J by 5 bases, 3 bases remained unmatched. This CDR3 region has 14 residues. Germline assignment: CDR1 SGHDN and CDR2 FVKESK. The CDR3 DNA follows: TGTGCCAGCAGCCCGAGGGACAGGGGGACTGAAGCTTTCTTT. It translates to CASSPRDRGTEAFF.

This clone was picked up one time. The chain joins TRBV11-2 to TRBJ1-2, with D possibly matching TRBD1 (6 bases). The CDR3 is 14 amino acids. The V gene's germline CDR1 is SGHAT and CDR2 FQNNGV. V shed 4 bases and J shed 5 bases, with 14 bases lying between them. CDR3 amino acids: CASSSHRGAYGYTF. The CDR3 DNA reads as TGTGCCAGCAGCTCCCACCGGGGGGCGTATGGCTACACCTTC.

V usage is TRBV5-1 and J usage is TRBJ2-5; D is ambiguous. V shed 1 base and J shed 0 bases, with 7 bases lying between them. The CDR3 is 14 residues long. Germline V gene sequence: CDR1 SGHRS, CDR2 YFSETQ. For the CDR3, the DNA is TGCGCCAGCAGCTTGCGCAGTAACCAAGAGACCCAGTACTTC. Encoded protein: CASSLRSNQETQYF.

This clone was seen only once. V is TRBV20-1 and J is TRBJ1-6, with TRBD1 as a possible D gene (5 bases). The germline gives CDR1 DFQATT, CDR2 SNEGSKA (reference sequence). V lost 3 bases, J lost 9 bases, and 18 bases lay in between. This CDR3 is 15 amino acids long. The CDR3 nucleotides are TGCAGTGCTAGTCTTGGGGGACCCGGGAGTTCACCCCTCCACTTT. It translates to CSASLGGPGSSPLHF.

The chain combines TRBV7-9 with TRBJ1-2, with D unclear. The CDR3 sequence is 12 residues long. V lost 4 bases and J 8 bases, leaving 11 bases between the germline ends. CDR1 SEHNR and CDR2 FQNEAQ come from the germline V gene (reference sequence). The CDR3: CASSWVNNGYTF. The CDR3 DNA reads as TGTGCCAGCAGCTGGGTCAATAACGGCTACACCTTC. Filled out from reference TRBV7-9 and TRBJ1-2, the complete variable domain reads DTGVSQNPRHKITKRGQNVTFRCDPISEHNRLYWYRQTLGQGPEFLTYFQNEAQLEKSRLLSDRFSAERPKGSFSTLEIQRTEQGDSAMYLCASSWVNNGYTFGSGTRLTVV.

The V call is TRBV28, the J call TRBJ2-7; no firm D call. V was trimmed by 5 bases and J by 3 bases, leaving 2 bases between them. In germline, CDR1 is MDHEN, CDR2 SYDVKM. This CDR3 region has 10 residues. Here the CDR3 reads CASSDYEQYF. Written as DNA, the CDR3 is TGTGCCAGCAGTGACTACGAGCAGTACTTC.

The chain joins TRBV7-8 to TRBJ1-3; 7 nucleotides align to TRBD1. This CDR3 is built from 15 residues. V trimming: 3 bases; J trimming: 0 bases; junction bases outside the gene matches: 2. The V gene's germline CDR1 is SGHVS and CDR2 FQNEAQ. Here the CDR3 reads CASSLGDSSGNTIYF. The CDR3 DNA reads as TGTGCCAGCAGCTTGGGGGACAGCTCTGGAAACACCATATATTTT.

CDR3 residues: CASSEDREGGNEQFF. CDR3 DNA: TGTGCCAGCAGTGAGGACAGGGAGGGTGGCAATGAGCAGTTCTTC. V gene TRBV25-1 combines with J gene TRBJ2-1; TRBD1 might be the D (8 bases). Germline V gene lookup returns CDR1 MGHDK and CDR2 SYGVNS. The CDR3 extends over 15 amino acids. Trimming took off 3 bases at V and 6 bases at J, with 15 bases between the two ends. Supplemented by reference TRBV25-1 and TRBJ2-1, the full variable domain reads EADIYQTPRYLVIGTGKKITLECSQTMGHDKMYWYQQDPGMELHLIHYSYGVNSTEKGDLSSESTVSRIRTEHFPLTLESARPSHTSQYLCASSEDREGGNEQFFGPGTRLTVL.

The rearrangement uses TRBV4-2 and TRBJ1-6, with D possibly matching TRBD1 (5 bases). The CDR3 covers 14 residues. The V end lost 4 bases, the J end lost 5 bases, and 9 bases lay between the germline ends. CDR1 and CDR2 (germline): LGHNA, YNFKEQ. The CDR3 reads CASSPGHDNSPLHF. The CDR3 coding sequence is TGTGCCAGCAGCCCAGGACATGATAATTCACCCCTCCACTTT.

V is TRBV7-3 and J is TRBJ1-2; D gene unclear. This CDR3 region has 16 residues. V lost 2 bases, J lost 4 bases, and 17 bases lay in between. Germline CDR1 is SGHTA and CDR2 is FQGTGA. DNA for the CDR3: TGTGCCAGCAGCTTAGCGGCACGCCGGGCGGGCTATGGCTACACCTTC. It is translated as CASSLAARRAGYGYTF.

This sequence joins TRBV6-5 and TRBJ2-2, with TRBD2 as a possible D gene (5 bases). In germline, CDR1 is MNHEY, CDR2 SVGAGI. The CDR3 covers 14 residues. V was cut by 2 bases and J by 6 bases, with 10 bases left in between. The CDR3 spells CASSYTTSPGELFF. Written as DNA, the CDR3 is TGTGCCAGCAGTTACACAACTAGTCCCGGGGAGCTGTTTTTT.

This chain links TRBV12-3 or TRBV12-4 with TRBJ2-2; no definite D call. This CDR3 has 13 amino acids. The germline V and J ends were trimmed by 5 bases and 1 base, with 5 bases remaining between them. The CDR3 coding sequence is TGTGCCAGCAGTATTCAGAACACCGGGGAGCTGTTTTTT. Encoded protein: CASSIQNTGELFF.

The rearrangement uses TRBV20-1 and TRBJ1-5, with D tentatively TRBD1 (5 bases). Germline loops: CDR1 DFQATT, CDR2 SNEGSKA (reference sequence). The CDR3 totals 12 residues. The germline V and J ends were trimmed by 3 bases and 5 bases, with 8 bases remaining between them. In DNA, the CDR3 is TGCAGTGCTAGTATAGGGGATCAGCCCCAGCATTTT. Encoded protein: CSASIGDQPQHF.

The V gene is TRBV6-5, the J gene TRBJ1-1; 10 bases map to TRBD1. The CDR3 consists of 14 residues. The germline V gene encodes CDR1 MNHEY and CDR2 SVGAGI. J lost 6 bases, V lost 6 bases, and 7 bases had no gene match. CDR3 region: CASRGTGAFSEAFF. The CDR3 DNA reads TGTGCCAGCAGGGGGACAGGGGCCTTCTCTGAAGCTTTCTTT.

This clone appeared once. The V call is TRBV11-2, the J call TRBJ2-3; maybe TRBD1 (7 bases). Germline CDR1 SGHAT, CDR2 FQNNGV. V lost 4 bases to trimming and J lost 3 bases, with 14 bases between them. The CDR3 sequence is 15 residues long. The CDR3: CASSSTTGRTDTQYF. The DNA of the CDR3 is TGTGCCAGCAGCTCGACGACAGGGAGGACAGATACGCAGTATTTT.

This clone was seen more than once but under ten times. This chain joins TRBV27 and TRBJ1-5; 8 bases line up with TRBD1. V gave up 10 bases and J gave up 5 bases; unmatched junction bases: 7. Germline values: CDR1 MNHEY, CDR2 SMNVEV (reference sequence). CDR3 length equals 13 residues. The CDR3 DNA follows: TGTGCCACCGCTAAGGACAGGGATCAGCCCCAGCATTTT. It is translated as CATAKDRDQPQHF.

V and J are TRBV24-1 and TRBJ2-3, with 8 bases identical to TRBD1. CDR1 and CDR2 from the germline V gene are KGHDR and SFDVKD. The CDR3 consists of 14 residues. The V segment lost 4 bases and the J segment 5 bases; nucleotides outside the gene matches: 4. The CDR3 nucleotides read TGTGCCACCAGTGACAGGGGGCGCGTAGATACGCAGTATTTT. This sequence encodes CATSDRGRVDTQYF.